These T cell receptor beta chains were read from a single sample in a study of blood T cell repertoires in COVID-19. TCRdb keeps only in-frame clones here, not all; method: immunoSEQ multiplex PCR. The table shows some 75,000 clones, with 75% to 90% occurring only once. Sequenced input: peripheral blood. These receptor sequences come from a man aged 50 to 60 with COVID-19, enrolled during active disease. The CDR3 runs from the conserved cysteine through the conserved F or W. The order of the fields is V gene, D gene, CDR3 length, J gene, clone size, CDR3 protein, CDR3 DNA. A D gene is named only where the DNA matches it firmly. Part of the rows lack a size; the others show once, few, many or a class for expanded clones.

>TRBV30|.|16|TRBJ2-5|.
CAWGRGGSSYLETQYF
TGTGCCTGGGGGAGGGGGGGCTCATCTTATCTGGAGACCCAGTACTTC
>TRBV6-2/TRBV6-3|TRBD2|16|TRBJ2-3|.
CASSPGLAWGTDTQYF
TGTGCCAGCAGTCCAGGACTAGCGTGGGGCACAGATACGCAGTATTTT
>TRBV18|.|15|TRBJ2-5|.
CASSPMPVNQETQYF
TGTGCCAGCTCACCTATGCCAGTCAACCAAGAGACCCAGTACTTC
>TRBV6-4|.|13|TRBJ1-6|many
CASSDSFNSPLHF
TGTGCCAGCAGTGACAGCTTCAATTCACCCCTCCACTTT
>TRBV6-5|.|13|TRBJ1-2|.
CASLGQDIYGYTF
TGTGCCAGCCTTGGGCAAGACATTTATGGCTACACCTTC
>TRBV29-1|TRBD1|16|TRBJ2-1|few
CSVKGLGQGVENEQFF
TGCAGCGTGAAAGGGCTGGGACAGGGGGTCGAAAATGAGCAGTTCTTC
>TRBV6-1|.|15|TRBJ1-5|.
CASSEALGSGQPQHF
TGTGCCAGCAGTGAAGCGCTCGGGTCTGGTCAGCCCCAGCATTTT
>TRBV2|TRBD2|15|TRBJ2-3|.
CASSSGTSVTDTQYF
TGTGCCAGCAGTTCCGGGACTAGCGTCACAGATACGCAGTATTTT
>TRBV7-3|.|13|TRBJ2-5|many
CASSLEPRETQYF
TGTGCCAGCAGCTTAGAGCCCCGAGAGACCCAGTACTTC
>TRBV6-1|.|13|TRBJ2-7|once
CASSEWNGYEQYF
TGTGCCAGCAGTGAGTGGAACGGGTACGAGCAGTACTTC
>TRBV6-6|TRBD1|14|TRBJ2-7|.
CASSAGQGAREQYF
TGTGCCAGCAGCGCGGGACAGGGGGCGCGTGAGCAGTACTTC
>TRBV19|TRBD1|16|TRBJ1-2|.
CASSKISGGNNYGYTF
TGTGCCAGTAGTAAGATTTCAGGGGGGAATAACTATGGCTACACCTTC
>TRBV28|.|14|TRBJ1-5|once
CASSPGGSNQPQHF
TGTGCCAGCTCCCCCGGGGGGAGCAATCAGCCCCAGCATTTT
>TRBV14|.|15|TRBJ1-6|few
CASSQDHGGKSPLHF
TGTGCCAGCAGCCAAGATCACGGGGGAAAATCACCCCTCCACTTT
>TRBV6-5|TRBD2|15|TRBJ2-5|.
CASSTGTSFGETQYF
TGTGCCAGCAGTACCGGGACTAGCTTCGGGGAGACCCAGTACTTC
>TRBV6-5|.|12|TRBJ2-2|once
CASNQGGGELFF
TGTGCCAGCAACCAAGGGGGCGGGGAGCTGTTTTTT
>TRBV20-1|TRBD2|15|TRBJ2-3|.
CSASRTSGAQDTQYF
TGCAGTGCTAGTAGGACTAGCGGGGCCCAGGATACGCAGTATTTT
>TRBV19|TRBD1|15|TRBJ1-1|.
CASSTPFAGGTEAFF
TGTGCCAGTAGTACCCCCTTCGCAGGGGGCACTGAAGCTTTCTTT
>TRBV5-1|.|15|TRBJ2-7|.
CASSYDSGALGEQYF
TGCGCCAGCAGCTACGATTCAGGGGCGCTGGGCGAGCAGTACTTC
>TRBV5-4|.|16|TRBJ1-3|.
CASSLGGKLSGNTIYF
TGTGCCAGCAGCTTGGGAGGGAAACTGTCTGGAAACACCATATATTTT
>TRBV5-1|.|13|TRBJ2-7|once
CASSQGGKDKQYF
TGCGCCAGCAGTCAAGGAGGGAAGGATAAGCAGTACTTC
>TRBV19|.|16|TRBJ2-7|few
CASSIGLQGRAYEQYF
TGTGCCAGTAGTATAGGTTTGCAGGGGCGAGCCTACGAGCAGTACTTC
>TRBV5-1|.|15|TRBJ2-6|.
CASSLGTLGANVLTF
TGCGCCAGCAGCCTCGGGACACTTGGGGCCAACGTCCTGACTTTC
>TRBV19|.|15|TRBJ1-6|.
CASTSPGQTTSPLHF
TGTGCCAGTACCTCGCCCGGACAGACTACTTCACCCCTCCACTTT
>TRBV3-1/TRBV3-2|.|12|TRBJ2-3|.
CASSQVRDTQYF
TGTGCCAGCAGCCAAGTCCGAGATACGCAGTATTTT
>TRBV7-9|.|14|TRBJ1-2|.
CASSLGGAGTGYTF
TGTGCCAGCAGTCTAGGGGGAGCAGGTACTGGCTACACCTTC
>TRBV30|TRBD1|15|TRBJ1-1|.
CAWSGQAIMNTEAFF
TGTGCCTGGAGCGGACAGGCGATAATGAACACTGAAGCTTTCTTT